The TCR beta chain under discussion was sequenced for a study of shared clonotypes between healthy human individuals. Study-wide context: A donor's plate count was three for CD4 naive and three for CD4 memory; CD8 naive had two and CD8 memory one.

Findings and caveats of the study: Blood was the sole source, and tissue repertoires probably differ.

The CDR3 sequence is 14 residues long. Trimming took 8 bases from V and 6 from J, leaving 21 bases between them. Germline CDR1 reads SGHRS; CDR2 reads YFSETQ. Produced via immunoSEQ multiplex PCR; TCRdb's table is partial and in-frame only. In the table there are some 550,000 clones, approximately 97% of which are singletons. Comment on this clone: Its antigen is not identified.

Sequenced sample: naive CD4+ T cells sorted from blood. The subset denotes: CD45RA+ positively selected. The TCR originated in a woman in her thirties in good health. V is TRBV5-1 and J is TRBJ2-7; no clear D gene. The CDR3 bases are TGCGCCAGTAGGGTTGGGTATCGAAAAGGCGAGCAGTACTTC. It is translated as CASRVGYRKGEQYF.